Listed here are 20 T cell receptor beta chains from one sample, sequenced in a study of tumor-infiltrating lymphocytes in primary liver carcinoma (dated by TCRdb to between 2016 and 2019). Without any cell sorting, total RNA and DNA were extracted together from about 20-30 mg of bulk tissue using the AllPrep DNA/RNA mini kit. Sequenced on an Illumina HiSeq 2500. A constant-region primer and ProtoScript II reverse transcriptase were used to reverse-transcribe TCRbeta-specific cDNA from 500 ng total RNA. Construction of the TCRbeta libraries relied on three nested rounds of multiplex PCR, following a slightly modified ARM-PCR procedure. Each of the first two PCR rounds ran for 10 cycles and used multiplex TRBV1-TRBV30 forward primers together with a Cbeta reverse primer. TCRdb reworked the public reads: Q25 trimming with fastp, MiXCR clone assembly, productive beta chains retained. A single entry per CDR3 protein holds the most common genes and DNA from its merged rows. For this sample there are approximately 45,000 distinct CDR3 sequences; around 70% appear just once. About 20% of the sample rests with the top ten.

The source material was liver tumor tissue from sampling region 2. Per the publication, the cell subset or site label means: tumor region T2, inferior pole. Receptor source: a middle-aged man with primary liver carcinoma and hepatitis B virus infection.

This clonotype has only a few counts. A much larger clone differs by one base, so this may be a read error. V usage is TRBV7-9 and J usage is TRBJ2-7; D is unclear. Germline assignment: CDR1 SEHNR and CDR2 FQNEAQ (reference sequence). The CDR3 contains 15 residues. The V and J ends lost 4 bases and 0 bases respectively, with 13 bases between them. The CDR3 bases are TGTGCCAGCAGCTCCGGCAGTGTCTCCTCCTACGAGCAGTACTTC. As protein: CASSSGSVSSYEQYF.

CDR3 region: CASGAGGDEQYF. The CDR3 bases are TGTGCCAGCGGCGCCGGGGGTGATGAGCAGTACTTC. The chain has TRBV7-8 and TRBJ2-7, with TRBD2 as a possible D gene (6 bases). V was shortened by 8 bases and J by 7 bases, with 15 bases between the two germline ends. The CDR3 loop spans 12 amino acids. Germline CDR1 is SGHVS and CDR2 is FQNEAQ.

This clonotype showed up many times. A much larger clone is a single base away; this may be a read error. This sequence joins TRBV24-1 and TRBJ1-2; no reliable D call. The CDR3 has 12 amino acids. Germline lookup yields CDR1 KGHDR and CDR2 SFDVKD. CDR3 residues: CTTSDFWWGYTF. The CDR3 DNA sequence: TGTACCACCAGTGATTTTTGGTGGGGCTACACCTTC.

The chain links TRBV4-1 to TRBJ1-4; no firm D call. V was clipped by 4 bases and J by 10 bases, with 19 bases between them. The CDR3 loop spans 15 amino acids. The germline gives CDR1 MGHRA, CDR2 YSYEKL. CDR3 coding DNA: TGCGCCAGCAGCCTCTGGCGGGCGGCCAGTGGAAAACTGTTTTTT. This encodes CASSLWRAASGKLFF.

Regarding this clonotype: Relative to the germline gene, one junction end is altered; a read error may explain this. The chain uses TRBV6-2 or TRBV6-3 and TRBJ2-7; D gene unclear. Germline V gene sequence: CDR1 MNHEY, CDR2 SVGEGT. The CDR3 contains 13 residues. CDR3 residues: CASGYEAPHEQYF. As DNA, the CDR3 is TGTGCCAGCGGTTACGAGGCACCCCACGAGCAGTACTTC.

Concerning this clonotype: The final CDR3 position lacks the conserved phenylalanine or tryptophan, pointing to a likely read error. The genes are TRBV20-1 and TRBJ2-7; 11 nucleotides match TRBD2. The germline gives CDR1 DFQATT, CDR2 SNEGSKA (reference sequence). The CDR3 covers 14 residues. The CDR3 coding sequence is TGCAGCGCCCTTACTAGCGGGAGAGCAGACGAGCAGTACTAC. This sequence encodes CSALTSGRADEQYY.

A note on this clonotype: It may be a read error: a sequence one base away is much more abundant. This rearrangement joins TRBV18 to TRBJ2-2; D tentatively reads TRBD1 or TRBD2 (5 bases each). Germline CDR1 KGHSH, CDR2 LQKENI. This CDR3 region has 20 residues. Here the CDR3 reads CASPPRPRVHGAANTGELFF. CDR3 DNA: TGTGCCAGCCCACCCCGACCACGGGTTCACGGGGCAGCGAACACCGGGGAGCTGTTTTTT.

This clonotype has more than one count but fewer than ten. This may be a read error, as it is one base from a much larger clone. V usage is TRBV25-1 and J usage is TRBJ1-2, with 7 bases that match TRBD1. The CDR3 runs 15 residues. CDR1 MGHDK and CDR2 SYGVNS come from the germline V gene. CDR3 amino acids: CASSSRDSQGYDYTF. The CDR3 DNA reads as TGTGCCAGCAGCTCCCGGGACAGCCAGGGCTATGACTACACCTTC.

On this clonotype: This may come from a read error, since a much larger clone is one base off. V is TRBV18 and J is TRBJ2-3; TRBD1 is a possible D gene (5 bases). This CDR3 contains 13 residues. CDR1 is KGHSH and CDR2 is LQKENI in the germline V gene. With 5 bases removed from V and 0 bases from J, the gap between germline ends came to 6 bases. CDR3 nucleotide sequence: TGTGCCAGCTCAACAGGCAGCACAGATACGCAGTATTTT. Protein product: CASSTGSTDTQYF. The full variable domain, with the rest looked up from reference TRBV18 and TRBJ2-3, is NAGVMQNPRHLVRRRGQEARLRCSPMKGHSHVYWYRQLPEEGLKFMVYLQKENIIDESGMPKERFSAEFPKEGPSILRIQQVVRGDSAAYFCASSTGSTDTQYFGPGTRLTVL.

As concerns this clonotype: At one end the junction does not follow the germline gene, possibly because of a read error. The chain employs TRBV5-6 and TRBJ1-5; possible D gene TRBD1, 6 bases. The germline CDR1 and CDR2 sequences are SGHDT and YYEEEE. This CDR3 has 15 amino acids. DNA for the CDR3: TGTGCCAGCAGCTCTACATGGGGGGGCGATCAGCCCCAGCGTTTT. Translating gives CASSSTWGGDQPQRF. The full variable domain, rest sourced from reference TRBV5-6 and TRBJ1-5, is DAGVTQSPTHLIKTRGQQVTLRCSPKSGHDTVSWYQQALGQGPQFIFQYYEEEERQRGNFPDRFSGHQFPNYSSELNVNALLLGDSALYLCASSSTWGGDQPQRFGDGTRLSIL.

Note on this clonotype: An end of the junction does not agree with germline; a read error may underlie this. The V gene is TRBV11-2, the J gene TRBJ2-1; a weak D match, TRBD2 (6 bases). CDR3 length equals 17 residues. In germline, CDR1 is SGHAT, CDR2 FQNNGV. CDR3 sequence (DNA): TGTGCCAGCAGCTTAAATAGGGGCGGGATGTTCTACAATGAGCAGTCCTTC. Translated, it gives CASSLNRGGMFYNEQSF.

As regards this clonotype: Sequence at one end of the junction differs from germline and may be a read error. The chain is built from TRBV29-1 and TRBJ1-2; unclear D gene. Germline values: CDR1 SQVTM, CDR2 ANQGSEA. CDR3 length: 14 residues. CDR3: CSVGEVDSYYGYTF. CDR3 in DNA: TGCAGCGTTGGGGAGGTGGACTCATACTATGGCTACACTTTC.

The gene calls are TRBV6-1 and TRBJ2-3, with D tentatively TRBD1 (5 bases). The J call could be wrong; TRBJ1-5 is a better fit for the DNA end. Germline assignment: CDR1 MNHNS and CDR2 SASEGT. The CDR3 extends over 15 amino acids. CDR3 DNA sequence: TGTGCCAGCAGTTCCAGAGGTACTGGGGCCGATAGGCAGCATTTT. This gives the protein CASSSRGTGADRQHF.

The chain joins TRBV20-1 to TRBJ1-1; 8 bases agree with TRBD1. The J segment lost 7 bases and the V segment lost 0 bases, leaving 10 bases of the junction unmatched. The CDR3 sequence is 15 residues long. Germline-derived CDR1 and CDR2 are DFQATT and SNEGSKA (reference sequence). CDR3 protein: CSAREGGTGIYEAFF. CDR3 DNA sequence: TGCAGTGCTAGAGAGGGAGGGACAGGAATCTATGAAGCTTTCTTT.

J is TRBJ1-5 and V is TRBV7-2; D is ambiguous. The CDR3 runs 13 residues. Germline V gene lookup returns CDR1 SGHTA and CDR2 FQGNSA. V was clipped by 4 bases and J by 5 bases, with 9 bases between them. CDR3 residues: CASSSRGDQPQHF. In nucleotides, the CDR3 is TGTGCCAGCAGCTCACGGGGTGATCAGCCCCAGCATTTT.

The J gene is TRBJ1-6, the V gene TRBV11-2; 9 nucleotides line up with TRBD1. J lost 12 bases, V lost 2 bases, and 5 bases had no gene match. In germline, CDR1 is SGHAT, CDR2 FQNNGV. The CDR3 consists of 14 residues. Here the CDR3 reads CASSLHRGLLPLHF. The CDR3 coding sequence is TGTGCCAGCAGCTTACACAGGGGGCTTTTACCCCTCCACTTT. Based on the CDR3 plus reference TRBV11-2 and TRBJ1-6, the full variable domain is EAGVAQSPRYKIIEKRQSVAFWCNPISGHATLYWYQQILGQGPKLLIQFQNNGVVDDSQLPKDRFSAERLKGVDSTLKIQPAKLEDSAVYLCASSLHRGLLPLHFGNGTRLTVT.

The chain recombines TRBV28 with TRBJ2-7, with unresolved D. Germline V CDR1 and CDR2: MDHEN, SYDVKM. The CDR3 length is 16 residues. The V gene lost 5 bases and the J gene lost 6 bases, with 23 bases spanning the gap. In DNA, the CDR3 is TGTGCCAGCAGTCGCAATACAGAGTGTCCTTTGGCCGAGCAGTACTTC. Its protein is CASSRNTECPLAEQYF.

This clonotype appeared once. A junction boundary mismatches the germline segment, possibly from a read error. Here the CDR3 DNA reads TGTGCCAACAGCATTACAGGTCCATTTGGAGAGCAGAACTTC. This translates into CANSITGPFGEQNF. V gene TRBV11-2 combines with J gene TRBJ2-7; perhaps TRBD1 as D (5 bases). The CDR3 runs 14 residues. Germline lookup yields CDR1 SGHAT and CDR2 FQNNGV. The complete variable domain, with remaining parts taken from reference TRBV11-2 and TRBJ2-7, reads EAGVAQSPRYKIIEKRQSVAFWCNPISGHATLYWYQQILGQGPKLLIQFQNNGVVDDSQLPKDRFSAERLKGVDSTLKIQPAKLEDSAVYLCANSITGPFGEQNFGPGTRLTVT.

Details on this clonotype: One end of the junction is discordant with germline, which a read error may explain. The genes are TRBV29-1 and TRBJ1-5, with TRBD1 as a possible D gene (5 bases). CDR3 size: 12 residues. CDR1 SQVTM and CDR2 ANQGSEA come from the germline V gene. For the CDR3, the DNA is TGCAGTGTTGGCGGGGCGGGGCAGCCCCGGCATTTT. Encoded protein: CSVGGAGQPRHF.

Concerning this clonotype: A read error is likely, as this CDR3 ends without the conserved phenylalanine or tryptophan. The chain carries TRBV29-1 and TRBJ1-4, with D maybe TRBD1 (6 bases). CDR1 is SQVTM and CDR2 is ANQGSEA in the germline V gene. V lost 4 bases, J lost 7 bases, and 13 bases lay in between. CDR3 length equals 13 residues. The CDR3 is CSVGRGQSEKLFS. The CDR3 DNA sequence: TGCAGCGTTGGCCGGGGGCAGAGTGAAAAACTGTTTTCT.